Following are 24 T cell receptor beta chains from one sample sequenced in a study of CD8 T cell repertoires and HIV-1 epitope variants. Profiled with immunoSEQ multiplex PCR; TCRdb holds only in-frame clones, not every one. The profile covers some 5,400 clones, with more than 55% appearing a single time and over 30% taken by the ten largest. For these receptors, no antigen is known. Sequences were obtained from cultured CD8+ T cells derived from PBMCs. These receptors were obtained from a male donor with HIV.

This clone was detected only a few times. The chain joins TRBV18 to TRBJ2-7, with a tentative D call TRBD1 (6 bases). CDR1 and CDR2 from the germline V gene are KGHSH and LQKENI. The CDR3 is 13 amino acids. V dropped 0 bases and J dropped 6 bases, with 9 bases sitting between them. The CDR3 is CASSPPGRGEQYF. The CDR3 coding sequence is TGTGCCAGCTCACCACCGGGCAGGGGCGAGCAGTACTTC. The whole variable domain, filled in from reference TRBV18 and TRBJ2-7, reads NAGVMQNPRHLVRRRGQEARLRCSPMKGHSHVYWYRQLPEEGLKFMVYLQKENIIDESGMPKERFSAEFPKEGPSILRIQQVVRGDSAAYFCASSPPGRGEQYFGPGTRLTVT.

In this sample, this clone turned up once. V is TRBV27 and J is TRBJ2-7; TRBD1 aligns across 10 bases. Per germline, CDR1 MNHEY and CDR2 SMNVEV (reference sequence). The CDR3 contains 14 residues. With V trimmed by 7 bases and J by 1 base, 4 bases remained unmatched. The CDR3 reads CASKLGQGSYEQYF. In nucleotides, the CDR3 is TGTGCCAGCAAGTTGGGACAGGGGTCCTACGAGCAGTACTTC.

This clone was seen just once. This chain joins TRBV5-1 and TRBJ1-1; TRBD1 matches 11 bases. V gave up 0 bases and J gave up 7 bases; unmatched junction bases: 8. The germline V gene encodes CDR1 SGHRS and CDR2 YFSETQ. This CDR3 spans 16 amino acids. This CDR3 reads CASSLEPGQGAGEAFF. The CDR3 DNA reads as TGCGCCAGCAGCTTGGAGCCTGGACAGGGGGCGGGTGAAGCTTTCTTT.

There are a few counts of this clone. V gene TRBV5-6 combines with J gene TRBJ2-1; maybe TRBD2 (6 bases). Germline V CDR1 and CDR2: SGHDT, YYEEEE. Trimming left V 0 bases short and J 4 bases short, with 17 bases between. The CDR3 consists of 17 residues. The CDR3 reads CASSLGGGSGPYNEQFF. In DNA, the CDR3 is TGTGCCAGCAGCTTGGGAGGAGGTAGCGGACCGTACAATGAGCAGTTCTTC.

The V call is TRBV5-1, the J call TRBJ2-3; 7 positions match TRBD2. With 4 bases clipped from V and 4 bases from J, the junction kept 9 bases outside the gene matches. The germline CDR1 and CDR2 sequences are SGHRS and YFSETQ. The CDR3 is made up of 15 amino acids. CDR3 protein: CASSAGTTGADTQYF. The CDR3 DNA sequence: TGCGCCAGCAGCGCCGGGACTACCGGTGCAGATACGCAGTATTTT.

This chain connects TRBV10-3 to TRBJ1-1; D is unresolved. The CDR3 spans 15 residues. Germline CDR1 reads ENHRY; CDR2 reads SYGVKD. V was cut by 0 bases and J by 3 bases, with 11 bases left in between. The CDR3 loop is CAISESPESYTEAFF. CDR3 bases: TGTGCCATCAGTGAGTCCCCAGAATCGTACACTGAAGCTTTCTTT.

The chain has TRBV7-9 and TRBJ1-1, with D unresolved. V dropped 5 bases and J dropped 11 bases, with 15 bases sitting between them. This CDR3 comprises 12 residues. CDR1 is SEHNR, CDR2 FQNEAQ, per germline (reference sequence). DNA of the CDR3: TGTGCCAGCAGCCCCCCCGTGGTCGGCGCTTTCTTT. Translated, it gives CASSPPVVGAFF.

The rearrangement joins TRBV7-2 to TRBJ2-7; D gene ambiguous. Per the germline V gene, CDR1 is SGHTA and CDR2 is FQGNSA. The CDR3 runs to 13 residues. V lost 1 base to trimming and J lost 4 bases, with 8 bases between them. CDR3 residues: CASSLVEGYEQYF. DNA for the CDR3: TGTGCCAGCAGCTTAGTGGAAGGGTACGAGCAGTACTTC.

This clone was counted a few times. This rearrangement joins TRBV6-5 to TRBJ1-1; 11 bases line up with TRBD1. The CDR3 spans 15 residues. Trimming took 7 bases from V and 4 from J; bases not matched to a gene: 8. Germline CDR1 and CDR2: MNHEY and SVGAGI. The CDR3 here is CASTPGQGAFTEAFF. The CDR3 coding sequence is TGTGCCAGCACCCCAGGACAGGGGGCTTTCACTGAAGCTTTCTTT.

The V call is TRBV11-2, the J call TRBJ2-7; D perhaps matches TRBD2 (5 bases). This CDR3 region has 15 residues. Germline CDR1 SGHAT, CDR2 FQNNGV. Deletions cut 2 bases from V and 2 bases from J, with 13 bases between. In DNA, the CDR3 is TGTGCCAGCAGCTTATCCGAGGGAAATCCCTACGAGCAGTACTTC. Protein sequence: CASSLSEGNPYEQYF.

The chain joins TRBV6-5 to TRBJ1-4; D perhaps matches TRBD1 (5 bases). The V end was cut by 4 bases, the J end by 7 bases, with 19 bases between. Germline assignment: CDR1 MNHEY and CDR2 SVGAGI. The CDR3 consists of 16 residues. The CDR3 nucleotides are TGTGCCAGCAGTTGGTTAAGGGGCCCGGAGGGTGAAAAACTGTTTTTT. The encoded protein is CASSWLRGPEGEKLFF.

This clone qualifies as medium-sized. CDR3 bases: TGTGCCCCTACAGGGGGGTCCTTCTATGGCTACACCTTC. Its protein is CAPTGGSFYGYTF. The rearrangement links TRBV30 to TRBJ1-2, with 8 bases lining up with TRBD1. Germline V gene lookup returns CDR1 GTSNPN and CDR2 SVGIG (reference sequence). This CDR3 has 13 amino acids. Losses at the gene ends were 8 bases for V and 4 bases for J; bases not matched to a gene: 9.

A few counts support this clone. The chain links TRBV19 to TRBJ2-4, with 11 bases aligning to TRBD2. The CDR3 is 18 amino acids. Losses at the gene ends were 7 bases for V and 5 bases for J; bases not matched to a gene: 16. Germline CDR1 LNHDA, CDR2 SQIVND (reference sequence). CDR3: CASNDRRWGGLAENIQYF. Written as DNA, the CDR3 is TGTGCCAGTAACGATCGGAGGTGGGGGGGACTAGCGGAAAACATTCAGTACTTC.

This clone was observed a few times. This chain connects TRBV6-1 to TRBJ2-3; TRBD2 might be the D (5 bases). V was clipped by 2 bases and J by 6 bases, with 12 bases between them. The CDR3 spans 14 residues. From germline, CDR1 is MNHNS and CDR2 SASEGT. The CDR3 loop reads CASSETSRVDTQYF. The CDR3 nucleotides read TGTGCCAGCAGTGAAACTAGTAGGGTGGATACGCAGTATTTT.

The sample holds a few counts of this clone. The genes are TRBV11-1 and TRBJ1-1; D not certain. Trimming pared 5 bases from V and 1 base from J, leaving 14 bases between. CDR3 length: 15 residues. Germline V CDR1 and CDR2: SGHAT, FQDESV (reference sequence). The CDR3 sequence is CASSPQAIPNTEAFF. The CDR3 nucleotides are TGTGCCAGCAGCCCCCAGGCGATCCCGAACACTGAAGCTTTCTTT.

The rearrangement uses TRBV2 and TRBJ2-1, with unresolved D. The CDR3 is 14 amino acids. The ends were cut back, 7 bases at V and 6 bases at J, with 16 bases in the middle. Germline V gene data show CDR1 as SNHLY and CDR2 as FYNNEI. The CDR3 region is CASTPLAGPNEQFF. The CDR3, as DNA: TGTGCCAGCACCCCCTTGGCTGGGCCCAATGAGCAGTTCTTC.

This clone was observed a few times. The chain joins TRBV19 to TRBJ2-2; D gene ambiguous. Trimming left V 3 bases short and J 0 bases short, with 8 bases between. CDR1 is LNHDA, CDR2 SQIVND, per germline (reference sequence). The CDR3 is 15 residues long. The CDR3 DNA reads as TGTGCCAGTAGTATCGGACCCACGAACACCGGGGAGCTGTTTTTT. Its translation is CASSIGPTNTGELFF.

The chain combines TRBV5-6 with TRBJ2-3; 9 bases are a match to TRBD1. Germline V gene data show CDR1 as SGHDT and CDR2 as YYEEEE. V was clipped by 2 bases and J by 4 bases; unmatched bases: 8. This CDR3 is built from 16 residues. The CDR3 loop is CASSFGTGLLADTQYF. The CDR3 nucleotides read TGTGCCAGCAGCTTCGGGACAGGGCTTCTTGCAGATACGCAGTATTTT.

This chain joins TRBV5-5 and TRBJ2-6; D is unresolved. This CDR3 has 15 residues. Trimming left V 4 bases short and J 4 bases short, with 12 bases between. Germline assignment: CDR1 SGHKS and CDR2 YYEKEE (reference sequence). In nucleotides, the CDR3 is TGTGCCAGCAGCCCCGATTTCCCCGGGGCCAACGTCCTGACTTTC. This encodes CASSPDFPGANVLTF.

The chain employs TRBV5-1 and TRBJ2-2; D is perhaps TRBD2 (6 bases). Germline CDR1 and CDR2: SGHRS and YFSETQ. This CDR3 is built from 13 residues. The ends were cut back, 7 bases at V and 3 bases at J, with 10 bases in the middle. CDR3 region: CASQWGDTGELFF. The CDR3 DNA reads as TGCGCCAGCCAGTGGGGGGACACCGGGGAGCTGTTTTTT.

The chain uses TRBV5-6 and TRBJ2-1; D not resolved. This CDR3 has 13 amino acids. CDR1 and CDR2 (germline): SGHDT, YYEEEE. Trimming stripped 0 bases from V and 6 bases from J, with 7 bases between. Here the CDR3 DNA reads TGTGCCAGCAGCTTGGTGCAGGCCAATGAGCAGTTCTTC. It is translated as CASSLVQANEQFF.

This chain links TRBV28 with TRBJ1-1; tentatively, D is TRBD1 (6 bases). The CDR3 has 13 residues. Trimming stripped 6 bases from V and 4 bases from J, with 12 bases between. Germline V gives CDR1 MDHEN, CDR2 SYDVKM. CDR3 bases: TGTGCCAGCAGGACAGGAGAGGTCACTGAAGCTTTCTTT. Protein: CASRTGEVTEAFF.

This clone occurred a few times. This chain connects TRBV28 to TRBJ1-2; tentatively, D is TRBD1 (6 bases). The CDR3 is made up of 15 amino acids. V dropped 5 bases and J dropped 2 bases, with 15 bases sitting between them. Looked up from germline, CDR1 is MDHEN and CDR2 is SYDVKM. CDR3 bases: TGTGCCAGCAGTCCCGACAGGCTAAGGAACTATGGCTACACCTTC. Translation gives CASSPDRLRNYGYTF.

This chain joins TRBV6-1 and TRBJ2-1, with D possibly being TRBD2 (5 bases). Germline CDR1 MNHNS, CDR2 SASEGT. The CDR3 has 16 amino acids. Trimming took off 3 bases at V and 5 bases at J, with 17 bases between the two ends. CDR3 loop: CASSDYHPAGHNEQFF. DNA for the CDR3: TGTGCCAGCAGTGACTACCATCCTGCGGGTCACAATGAGCAGTTCTTC.